This entry concerns a single T cell receptor (beta chain). This entry comes from a study of blood T cell repertoires in COVID-19. V gave up 2 bases and J gave up 1 base, with 11 bases separating them. CDR3 length equals 15 residues. CDR1 and CDR2 (germline): MGHRA, YSYEKL. Method: immunoSEQ multiplex PCR; TCRdb's copy keeps in-frame clones and lacks some. Of about 180,000 clones listed, approximately 86% were seen once; the top ten hold more than 1.5%. This chain joins TRBV4-1 and TRBJ1-2, with no clear D. Sequenced sample: peripheral blood. This sequence originates from a woman between 45 and 60 years old with acute or convalescent COVID-19. CDR3 sequence (DNA): TGCGCCAGCAGCCAAATGGTCAGAAGTAACTATGGCTACACCTTC. Its translation: CASSQMVRSNYGYTF.